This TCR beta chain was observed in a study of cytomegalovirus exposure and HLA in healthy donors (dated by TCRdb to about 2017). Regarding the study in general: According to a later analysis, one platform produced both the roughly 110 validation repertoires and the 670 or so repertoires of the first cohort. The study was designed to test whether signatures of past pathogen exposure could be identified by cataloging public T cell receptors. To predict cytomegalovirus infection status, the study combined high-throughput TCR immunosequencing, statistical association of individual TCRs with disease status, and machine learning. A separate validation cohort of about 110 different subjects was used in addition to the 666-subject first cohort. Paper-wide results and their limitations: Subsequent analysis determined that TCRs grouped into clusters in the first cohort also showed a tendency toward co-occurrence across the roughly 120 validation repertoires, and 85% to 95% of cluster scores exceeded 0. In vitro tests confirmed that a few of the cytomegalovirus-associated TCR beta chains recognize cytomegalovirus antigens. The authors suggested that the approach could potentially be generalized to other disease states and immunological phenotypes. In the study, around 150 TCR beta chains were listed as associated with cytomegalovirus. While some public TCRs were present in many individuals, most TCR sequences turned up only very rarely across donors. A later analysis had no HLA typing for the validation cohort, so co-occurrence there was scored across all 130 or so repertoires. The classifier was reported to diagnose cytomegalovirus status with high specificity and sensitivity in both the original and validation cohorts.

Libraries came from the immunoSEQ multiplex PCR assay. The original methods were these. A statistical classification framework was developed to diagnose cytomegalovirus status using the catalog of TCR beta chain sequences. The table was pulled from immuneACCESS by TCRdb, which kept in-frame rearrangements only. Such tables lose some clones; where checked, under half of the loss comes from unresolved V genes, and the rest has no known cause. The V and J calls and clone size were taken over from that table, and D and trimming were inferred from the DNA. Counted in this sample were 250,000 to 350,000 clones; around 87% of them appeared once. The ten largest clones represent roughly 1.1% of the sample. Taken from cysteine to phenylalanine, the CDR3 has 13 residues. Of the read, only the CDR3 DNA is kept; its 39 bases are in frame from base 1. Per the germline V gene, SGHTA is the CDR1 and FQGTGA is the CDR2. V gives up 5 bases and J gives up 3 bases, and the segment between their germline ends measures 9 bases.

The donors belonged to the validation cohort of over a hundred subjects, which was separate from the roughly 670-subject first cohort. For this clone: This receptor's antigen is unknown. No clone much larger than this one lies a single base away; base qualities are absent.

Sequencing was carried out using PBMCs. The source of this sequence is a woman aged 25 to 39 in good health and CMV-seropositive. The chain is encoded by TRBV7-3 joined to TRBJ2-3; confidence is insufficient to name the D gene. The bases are TGTGCCAGCAGCCGCCGACCGACAGATACGCAGTATTTT. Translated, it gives CASSRRPTDTQYF.